A selection of T cell receptor beta chains follows, all from one sample in a study of T cell responses to AZD1222 COVID-19 vaccine. TCRdb's table, derived via immunoSEQ multiplex PCR, lists solely in-frame clones and lacks some. This sample has around 94,000 clones; approximately 91% occur once, and the top ten carry 15% to 20%. The sample here was peripheral blood, taken on day 0 of AZD1222 vaccination. These receptors were collected from an adult in good health. Each CDR3 is given with its conserved first and last residue. The D gene is left open where the match is weak. Some rows have no size entry. The others give once, few or many, or a class for an expanded clone.

V gene: TRBV10-2
J gene: TRBJ2-7
D gene: TRBD1
clone size: -
CDR3 protein: CASSEFRTGVEQYF
CDR3 DNA: TGCGCCAGCAGTGAGTTCCGGACAGGAGTCGAGCAGTACTTC

V gene: TRBV6-5
J gene: TRBJ1-2
D gene: TRBD1
clone size: -
CDR3 protein: CASQGEPNYGYTF
CDR3 DNA: TGTGCCAGCCAGGGGGAACCTAACTATGGCTACACCTTC

V gene: TRBV7-9
J gene: TRBJ2-1
D gene: -
clone size: -
CDR3 protein: CASSSRGGASYNEQFF
CDR3 DNA: TGTGCCAGCAGCTCCAGGGGCGGAGCCTCCTACAATGAGCAGTTCTTC

V gene: TRBV19
J gene: TRBJ2-5
D gene: TRBD2
clone size: few
CDR3 protein: CASSPLAGVGETQYF
CDR3 DNA: TGTGCCAGTAGTCCGCTAGCGGGAGTAGGAGAGACCCAGTACTTC

V gene: TRBV18
J gene: TRBJ2-5
D gene: -
clone size: -
CDR3 protein: CASSRNRDTQETQYF
CDR3 DNA: TGTGCCAGCTCACGGAACCGGGACACCCAAGAGACCCAGTACTTC

V gene: TRBV5-6
J gene: TRBJ2-7
D gene: -
clone size: -
CDR3 protein: CASSLAGADEQYF
CDR3 DNA: TGTGCCAGCAGCTTGGCGGGGGCCGACGAGCAGTACTTC

V gene: TRBV19
J gene: TRBJ1-6
D gene: TRBD1
clone size: -
CDR3 protein: CASSSGTGGSPLHF
CDR3 DNA: TGTGCCAGTAGTAGTGGGACAGGGGGTTCACCCCTCCACTTT

V gene: TRBV5-1
J gene: TRBJ2-6
D gene: -
clone size: once
CDR3 protein: CASSLVGSTGANVLTF
CDR3 DNA: TGCGCCAGCAGCTTGGTGGGAAGCACTGGGGCCAACGTCCTGACTTTC

V gene: TRBV7-9
J gene: TRBJ1-2
D gene: -
clone size: -
CDR3 protein: CASSLRQAEGYTF
CDR3 DNA: TGTGCCAGCAGCTTAAGGCAAGCTGAGGGCTACACCTTC

V gene: TRBV2
J gene: TRBJ1-2
D gene: -
clone size: -
CDR3 protein: CASSHPGEVEYGYTF
CDR3 DNA: TGTGCCAGCAGCCACCCAGGGGAGGTAGAATATGGCTACACCTTC

V gene: TRBV12-3/TRBV12-4
J gene: TRBJ2-7
D gene: -
clone size: -
CDR3 protein: CASSGTGSYEQYF
CDR3 DNA: TGTGCCAGCAGTGGTACAGGTTCCTACGAGCAGTACTTC

V gene: TRBV19
J gene: TRBJ1-6
D gene: TRBD1
clone size: -
CDR3 protein: CASSLGQGTSPLHF
CDR3 DNA: TGTGCCAGTAGTCTTGGACAGGGTACTTCACCCCTCCACTTT

V gene: TRBV27
J gene: TRBJ1-1
D gene: -
clone size: -
CDR3 protein: CASSLYLPLAGQAFF
CDR3 DNA: TGTGCCAGCAGTTTATATCTACCCTTGGCAGGCCAAGCTTTCTTT

V gene: TRBV10-2
J gene: TRBJ1-4
D gene: -
clone size: -
CDR3 protein: CASSGEPGLRGEKLFF
CDR3 DNA: TGCGCCAGCAGTGGGGAACCGGGACTGAGGGGCGAAAAACTGTTTTTT

V gene: TRBV7-2
J gene: TRBJ2-1
D gene: -
clone size: -
CDR3 protein: CASSLGQINEQFF
CDR3 DNA: TGTGCCAGCAGCTTAGGGCAGATCAATGAGCAGTTCTTC

V gene: TRBV9
J gene: TRBJ1-1
D gene: -
clone size: -
CDR3 protein: CAGSQGANTEAFF
CDR3 DNA: TGTGCCGGATCACAGGGTGCCAACACTGAAGCTTTCTTT

V gene: TRBV6-5
J gene: TRBJ1-5
D gene: TRBD1
clone size: -
CDR3 protein: CASSPGQGGNQPQHF
CDR3 DNA: TGTGCCAGCAGTCCGGGACAGGGCGGCAATCAGCCCCAGCATTTT

V gene: TRBV7-2
J gene: TRBJ2-1
D gene: -
clone size: -
CDR3 protein: CASSLGRSDNEQFF
CDR3 DNA: TGTGCCAGCAGCTTAGGTCGGAGTGACAATGAGCAGTTCTTC

V gene: TRBV3-1/TRBV3-2
J gene: TRBJ2-2
D gene: TRBD1
clone size: -
CDR3 protein: CASSQTQTGVGGPPGELFF
CDR3 DNA: TGTGCCAGCAGCCAAACCCAGACAGGGGTTGGTGGGCCACCCGGGGAGCTGTTTTTT

V gene: TRBV28
J gene: TRBJ2-5
D gene: -
clone size: -
CDR3 protein: CASSLSGLQETQYF
CDR3 DNA: TGTGCCAGCAGTTTATCTGGGCTCCAAGAGACCCAGTACTTC

V gene: TRBV7-8
J gene: TRBJ2-5
D gene: -
clone size: once
CDR3 protein: CASSRGGDARQETQYF
CDR3 DNA: TGTGCCAGCAGCCGAGGGGGGGACGCACGCCAAGAGACCCAGTACTTC

V gene: TRBV28
J gene: TRBJ2-7
D gene: TRBD2
clone size: -
CDR3 protein: CASSSLAGSKYEQYF
CDR3 DNA: TGTGCCAGCAGTTCGCTAGCGGGTTCAAAGTACGAGCAGTACTTC